The 16 T cell receptor beta chains presented below share a single source sample, sequenced in a study of a mutant IDH1 vaccine in newly diagnosed glioma. The time point denotes: baseline, week 1 (first vaccination visit). Stated treatment: pre-vaccination baseline after standard-of-care therapy. Clones were sequenced by immunoSEQ multiplex PCR, and TCRdb holds only the in-frame ones, with some missing. The sample yields around 99,000 clones, about four fifths seen once. The sequences come from PBMCs, collected from a glioma patient treated with radiotherapy, temozolomide or both. The source is a man between 35 and 55 years old with glioma.

The chain uses TRBV27 and TRBJ2-7, with 7 bases matching TRBD1. The germline V gene encodes CDR1 MNHEY and CDR2 SMNVEV (reference sequence). Trimming removed 4 bases from V and 0 bases from J; junction bases left unmatched: 9. The CDR3 consists of 16 residues. The DNA for the CDR3 is TGTGCCAGCAGTTCCCCAAGCCGGGACAGCTCCTACGAGCAGTACTTC. It encodes CASSSPSRDSSYEQYF.

This clone was observed a handful of times. The chain uses TRBV7-6 and TRBJ2-5; D possibly corresponds to TRBD1 (6 bases). V lost 3 bases, J lost 5 bases, and 16 bases lay in between. The CDR3 runs to 15 residues. Germline CDR1 is SGHVS and CDR2 is FNYEAQ. The CDR3 region is CASSFKGETGETQYF. Written as DNA, the CDR3 is TGTGCCAGCAGCTTTAAGGGGGAAACGGGGGAGACCCAGTACTTC.

Details on this clone: A much bigger clone sits one base away, suggesting this may be a read error. The J gene is TRBJ2-6, the V gene TRBV28, with D hard to call. CDR3 size: 14 residues. Germline lookup yields CDR1 MDHEN and CDR2 SYDVKM. Trimming shortened V by 3 bases and J by 0 bases, and 3 bases separated the two germline ends. The CDR3: CASSFLSGANVLTF. CDR3 nucleotide sequence: TGTGCCAGCAGTTTCCTCTCTGGGGCCAACGTCCTGACTTTC.

This chain connects TRBV9 to TRBJ2-1; 7 bases line up with TRBD2. This CDR3 contains 16 residues. Germline V gene lookup returns CDR1 SGDLS and CDR2 YYNGEE. After removal of 3 bases from V and 9 bases from J, the junction contained 15 bases not matched to a gene. The DNA of the CDR3 is TGTGCCAGCAGCGCAACTGGACTAGGTACCGTCCTTGAGCAGTTCTTC. Translated, it gives CASSATGLGTVLEQFF. The complete variable domain, with remaining parts taken from reference TRBV9 and TRBJ2-1, reads DSGVTQTPKHLITATGQRVTLRCSPRSGDLSVYWYQQSLDQGLQFLIQYYNGEERAKGNILERFSAQQFPDLHSELNLSSLELGDSALYFCASSATGLGTVLEQFFGPGTRLTVL.

The chain combines TRBV6-1 with TRBJ1-2; possibly TRBD1 for D (6 bases). Trimming took 5 bases from V and 5 from J, leaving 15 bases between them. CDR1 is MNHNS, CDR2 SASEGT, per germline. The CDR3 is 14 residues long. CDR3 nucleotide sequence: TGTGCCAGCAGTCCTAACAGGGAAGGGTATGGCTACACCTTC. It translates to CASSPNREGYGYTF.

This clone occurred once. CDR3 sequence reads: CASRPGGGRGGNTIYF. CDR3 sequence (DNA): TGTGCCAGCAGACCCGGAGGGGGGCGCGGTGGAAACACCATATATTTT. The genes are TRBV28 and TRBJ1-3, with TRBD1 as a possible D gene (6 bases). In germline, CDR1 is MDHEN, CDR2 SYDVKM. V lost 6 bases to trimming and J lost 3 bases, with 18 bases between them. The CDR3 extends over 16 amino acids.

This clone has a single count. The V gene is TRBV6-6, the J gene TRBJ2-7; 11 nucleotides agree with TRBD1. There are 16 residues in the CDR3. Trimming took 5 bases from V and 5 from J; bases not matched to a gene: 11. Germline CDR1 and CDR2: MNHNY and SVGAGI (reference sequence). The CDR3 bases are TGTGCCAGCAGTACCCTGCCCGGGACAGGGGGTCACGAGCAGTACTTC. Its protein is CASSTLPGTGGHEQYF.

The rearrangement links TRBV2 to TRBJ1-5; possibly TRBD1 for D (5 bases). CDR1 is SNHLY and CDR2 is FYNNEI in the germline V gene. The V end was cut by 3 bases, the J end by 3 bases, with 15 bases between. CDR3 length equals 16 residues. CDR3 nucleotide sequence: TGTGCCAGCAGTGAGATAGCGCAGGGTTACAATCAGCCCCAGCATTTT. This gives the protein CASSEIAQGYNQPQHF. Full variable domain (missing parts from reference TRBV2 and TRBJ1-5): EPEVTQTPSHQVTQMGQEVILRCVPISNHLYFYWYRQILGQKVEFLVSFYNNEISEKSEIFDDQFSVERPDGSNFTLKIRSTKLEDSAMYFCASSEIAQGYNQPQHFGDGTRLSIL.

The genes are TRBV29-1 and TRBJ1-4; unclear D gene. Germline values: CDR1 SQVTM, CDR2 ANQGSEA. Trimming pared 7 bases from V and 2 bases from J, leaving 14 bases between. This CDR3 is built from 14 residues. The CDR3 here is CSARSSSTNEKLFF. CDR3 sequence (DNA): TGCAGCGCCCGCTCATCAAGTACTAATGAAAAACTGTTTTTT.

This rearrangement joins TRBV4-3 to TRBJ1-5; D is possibly TRBD1 (5 bases). Trimming cost V 4 bases and J 6 bases, with 16 bases left between them. Per germline, CDR1 LGHNA and CDR2 YSLEER. The CDR3 spans 15 residues. CDR3 coding DNA: TGCGCCAGCAGCCCAGTGAGACAGCACGCTCAGCCCCAGCATTTT. This sequence encodes CASSPVRQHAQPQHF.

Only one count was recorded for this clone. J is TRBJ1-1 and V is TRBV5-1; D is undetermined. The CDR3 has 13 residues. Deletions cut 3 bases from V and 0 bases from J, with 6 bases between. In germline, CDR1 is SGHRS, CDR2 YFSETQ. CDR3 nucleotide sequence: TGCGCCAGCAGCTCGCAGGTGAACACTGAAGCTTTCTTT. Translated: CASSSQVNTEAFF.

The chain employs TRBV11-2 and TRBJ2-7, with D unresolved. Per germline, CDR1 SGHAT and CDR2 FQNNGV. The CDR3 runs 15 residues. Trimming took off 0 bases at V and 5 bases at J, with 14 bases between the two ends. This chain's CDR3 is CASSLEAAPGDEQYF. The CDR3 DNA is TGTGCCAGCAGCTTAGAGGCGGCTCCCGGCGACGAGCAGTACTTC.

The V call is TRBV5-6, the J call TRBJ2-1; D is possibly TRBD1 or TRBD2 (5 bases each). The CDR3 runs to 14 residues. Germline values: CDR1 SGHDT, CDR2 YYEEEE. Trimming stripped 1 base from V and 2 bases from J, with 7 bases between. In DNA form, the CDR3 reads TGTGCCAGCAGCTTGCAGGGAGCCTACAATGAGCAGTTCTTC. Its protein product is CASSLQGAYNEQFF.

This clone has just one count. The gene calls are TRBV7-8 and TRBJ2-3; possibly TRBD2 for D (6 bases). The CDR3 is 15 amino acids. V was pared by 7 bases and J by 3 bases, with 17 bases between. Looked up from germline, CDR1 is SGHVS and CDR2 is FQNEAQ. The CDR3 coding sequence is TGTGCCAGCATCCTCTGGCTGGGAGGAACAGATACGCAGTATTTT. This codes for CASILWLGGTDTQYF.

V is TRBV28 and J is TRBJ2-7, with D uncertain. V dropped 6 bases and J dropped 2 bases, with 14 bases sitting between them. CDR1 and CDR2 (germline): MDHEN, SYDVKM. The CDR3 has 14 amino acids. CDR3: CASRGDGYTYEQYF. The DNA of the CDR3 is TGTGCCAGCAGGGGCGACGGCTACACCTACGAGCAGTACTTC.

The table lists this clone with a few counts. This chain connects TRBV28 to TRBJ1-1; possible D gene TRBD1, 5 bases. The V end lost 1 base, the J end lost 4 bases, and 10 bases lay between the germline ends. Germline loops: CDR1 MDHEN, CDR2 SYDVKM. CDR3 size: 14 residues. This CDR3 is CASSLLGRGTEAFF. The CDR3 DNA sequence: TGTGCCAGCAGTTTATTAGGGAGGGGCACTGAAGCTTTCTTT.